Presented here are 5 T cell receptor beta chains from one specimen sequenced in a study of blood T cell repertoires in COVID-19. The assay was immunoSEQ multiplex PCR, and TCRdb's table has in-frame clones only and misses some. The sample has 200,000 to 250,000 clones; about 80% are singletons. The sequenced sample consisted of PBMCs or T cells enriched from blood (not recorded which). These receptors were collected from a man between 35 and 55 years old who had recovered from COVID-19.

This clone was counted a few times. This chain uses TRBV19 with TRBJ2-1; TRBD2 agrees at 10 bases. Germline CDR1 and CDR2: LNHDA and SQIVND (reference sequence). The CDR3 covers 16 residues. With 3 bases clipped from V and 3 bases from J, the junction kept 5 bases outside the gene matches. The CDR3 nucleotides are TGTGCCAGTAGTATTATGACTAGCGGGTTCTACAATGAGCAGTTCTTC. Its protein is CASSIMTSGFYNEQFF.

The chain joins TRBV5-1 to TRBJ2-1, with TRBD2 as a possible D gene (5 bases). This CDR3 has 13 amino acids. Per germline, CDR1 SGHRS and CDR2 YFSETQ. The ends were cut back, 0 bases at V and 10 bases at J, with 11 bases in the middle. CDR3 sequence reads: CASSLGLRGEQFF. In DNA, the CDR3 is TGCGCCAGCAGCTTGGGACTCCGAGGGGAGCAGTTCTTC.

The rearrangement uses TRBV28 and TRBJ1-5; the match to TRBD1 covers 7 bases. With V trimmed by 5 bases and J by 2 bases, 3 bases remained unmatched. CDR1 and CDR2 (germline): MDHEN, SYDVKM. CDR3 length equals 14 residues. The DNA for the CDR3 is TGTGCCAGCAGTCGACAGGGTGGCAATCAGCCCCAGCATTTT. As protein: CASSRQGGNQPQHF. Looking up the rest from reference TRBV28 and TRBJ1-5 gives the full variable domain: DVKVTQSSRYLVKRTGEKVFLECVQDMDHENMFWYRQDPGLGLRLIYFSYDVKMKEKGDIPEGYSVSREKKERFSLILESASTNQTSMYLCASSRQGGNQPQHFGDGTRLSIL.

The rearrangement joins TRBV5-4 to TRBJ2-1; TRBD2 matches at 15 bases. The CDR3 consists of 18 residues. V was pared by 5 bases and J by 0 bases, with 6 bases of the junction left unmatched. Germline assignment: CDR1 SGHNT and CDR2 YYREEE (reference sequence). CDR3 sequence reads: CASSRTSGGASSYNEQFF. DNA for the CDR3: TGTGCCAGCAGTCGGACTAGCGGGGGGGCCAGCTCCTACAATGAGCAGTTCTTC.

V usage is TRBV4-2 and J usage is TRBJ1-3; D remains unclear. Per germline, CDR1 LGHNA and CDR2 YNFKEQ. Trimming stripped 4 bases from V and 0 bases from J, with 25 bases between. The CDR3 spans 20 residues. The CDR3 spells CASSPTPFREEGVSGNTIYF. The CDR3 region has the DNA TGTGCCAGCAGCCCGACTCCCTTTAGGGAAGAGGGAGTCTCTGGAAACACCATATATTTT.